The 7 T cell receptor beta chains below come from one sample, sequenced in a study of T cells after posttransplantation cyclophosphamide. Only in-frame clones appear in the TCRdb table, and some are missing; sequencing was by immunoSEQ multiplex PCR. The sample holds 5,000 or so clones, about 80% seen once. Busulfan-fludarabine conditioning, marrow transplant, and cyclophosphamide on days +3 and +4 were administered. The sample was PBMCs, taken after allogeneic stem cell transplant with posttransplant cyclophosphamide. These receptors were obtained from a male patient aged 45 to 59 who received an allogeneic stem cell transplant from a related donor and was CMV-positive. The graft donor may have contributed some T cells.

The sample holds one count of this clone. V is TRBV5-1 and J is TRBJ2-5; D is possibly TRBD1 (5 bases). Between the trimmed V and J ends, which lost 1 base and 4 bases, there was a span of 11 bases. This CDR3 is built from 14 residues. CDR1 and CDR2 from the germline V gene are SGHRS and YFSETQ. CDR3 region: CASSLTRVVETQYF. CDR3 DNA sequence: TGCGCCAGCAGCTTGACCAGGGTGGTAGAGACCCAGTACTTC.

The chain employs TRBV7-9 and TRBJ2-2; 10 nucleotides agree with TRBD1. The CDR3 runs to 15 residues. V shed 6 bases and J 3 bases; nucleotides not matched to a gene: 4. Looked up from germline, CDR1 is SEHNR and CDR2 is FQNEAQ (reference sequence). The CDR3 loop is CASRTGTGDTGELFF. CDR3 nucleotide sequence: TGTGCCAGCAGGACCGGGACAGGGGACACCGGGGAGCTGTTTTTT.

The rearrangement uses TRBV11-2 and TRBJ2-1, with 7 bases fitting TRBD2. The V gene's germline CDR1 is SGHAT and CDR2 FQNNGV. The CDR3 has 18 residues. With V trimmed by 2 bases and J by 6 bases, 16 bases remained unmatched. CDR3 loop: CASSLRLAGLARGNEQFF. CDR3 sequence (DNA): TGTGCCAGCAGCTTAAGGTTAGCGGGCCTCGCCCGGGGCAATGAGCAGTTCTTC.

The genes are TRBV7-9 and TRBJ1-1; D unresolved. The V end was cut by 2 bases, the J end by 4 bases, with 11 bases between. The CDR3 totals 14 residues. CDR1 and CDR2 from the germline V gene are SEHNR and FQNEAQ (reference sequence). CDR3 in amino acids: CASSLSYSRTEAFF. The CDR3, as DNA: TGTGCCAGCAGCTTATCGTATAGTCGCACTGAAGCTTTCTTT. The full variable domain, its missing parts supplied by reference TRBV7-9 and TRBJ1-1, is DTGVSQNPRHKITKRGQNVTFRCDPISEHNRLYWYRQTLGQGPEFLTYFQNEAQLEKSRLLSDRFSAERPKGSFSTLEIQRTEQGDSAMYLCASSLSYSRTEAFFGQGTRLTVV.

The rearrangement uses TRBV7-9 and TRBJ2-7, with D maybe TRBD1 (7 bases). The V end was cut by 5 bases, the J end by 1 base, with 24 bases between. The CDR3 length is 18 residues. Germline V lookup: CDR1 SEHNR, CDR2 FQNEAQ (reference sequence). CDR3 in DNA: TGTGCCAGCAGCCCTACCCCAGGGGGAGTGGCGGGATCCTACGAGCAGTACTTC. This translates into CASSPTPGGVAGSYEQYF.

This chain joins TRBV19 and TRBJ1-5, with D possibly TRBD1 on 5 matching bases. Trimming took 4 bases from V and 0 from J, leaving 19 bases between them. Germline V CDR1 and CDR2: LNHDA, SQIVND (reference sequence). The CDR3 covers 18 residues. CDR3 region: CASSKPRTGGYSNQPQHF. The CDR3 coding sequence is TGTGCCAGTAGTAAACCCCGCACAGGCGGATATAGCAATCAGCCCCAGCATTTT.

This chain uses TRBV19 with TRBJ1-5; TRBD1 matches 7 bases. The CDR3 runs 14 residues. Germline V gives CDR1 LNHDA, CDR2 SQIVND (reference sequence). Losses at the gene ends were 3 bases for V and 4 bases for J; bases not matched to a gene: 3. The DNA of the CDR3 is TGTGCCAGTAGTATCAGGGGGATTAATCAGCCCCAGCATTTT. It codes for CASSIRGINQPQHF.